Shown below are 16 T cell receptor beta chains from a single sample sequenced in a study of T-cell memory formation after mild COVID-19. One entry per CDR3 protein results from TCRdb running MiXCR on the 5' RACE reads. In the table there are tens of thousands of distinct CDR3 sequences, around a quarter of which are singletons. Sequenced input: PBMCs or a T cell subset sorted from them (not recorded which). The receptors come from a man younger than 35 who had mild COVID-19 (a few samples of this study predate the infection). Cell type and time point are not known.

This sequence joins TRBV5-1 and TRBJ1-5; maybe TRBD1 (5 bases). This CDR3 comprises 13 residues. V was pared by 1 base and J by 7 bases, with 9 bases between. The germline gives CDR1 SGHRS, CDR2 YFSETQ. In nucleotides, the CDR3 is TGCGCCAGCAGCTTGACAGGAGGGCAGCCCCAGCATTTT. Amino acids: CASSLTGGQPQHF.

The chain joins TRBV27 to TRBJ2-1; D unclear. The germline CDR1 and CDR2 sequences are MNHEY and SMNVEV (reference sequence). The CDR3 runs 13 residues. V shed 0 bases and J shed 8 bases, with 8 bases lying between them. This chain's CDR3 is CASSLSWVHEQFF. In DNA form, the CDR3 reads TGTGCCAGCAGTTTATCGTGGGTCCATGAGCAGTTCTTC.

This clonotype was recorded a few times. The chain joins TRBV12-3 or TRBV12-4 to TRBJ1-5; D unresolved. CDR3 length: 13 amino acids. V gave up 5 bases and J gave up 5 bases, with 10 bases separating them. The DNA of the CDR3 is TGTGCCAGCAGTGGGAGTTGGGATCAGCCCCAGCATTTT. Translating it yields CASSGSWDQPQHF.

CDR3 coding DNA: TGTGCCAGCAGCTACAGGGGCTTGGGGGAGCCCCAGCATTTT. This codes for CASSYRGLGEPQHF. The gene calls are TRBV27 and TRBJ1-5, with 7 bases fitting TRBD1. Germline V lookup: CDR1 MNHEY, CDR2 SMNVEV (reference sequence). V lost 6 bases, J lost 8 bases, and 10 bases stayed unmatched. The CDR3 runs to 14 residues.

This clonotype turned up a few times. The chain has TRBV12-3 or TRBV12-4 and TRBJ1-2; tentative D call: TRBD1 (6 bases). V dropped 1 base and J dropped 2 bases, with 14 bases sitting between them. The CDR3 is made up of 16 amino acids. The CDR3 sequence is CASSLVLGGSNYGYTF. CDR3 in DNA: TGTGCCAGCAGTTTAGTCCTAGGGGGGTCAAACTATGGCTACACCTTC.

J is TRBJ1-1 and V is TRBV18; 7 nucleotides align to TRBD1. Looked up from germline, CDR1 is KGHSH and CDR2 is LQKENI. CDR3 length: 15 residues. After removal of 3 bases from V and 0 bases from J, the junction contained 4 bases not matched to a gene. CDR3 protein: CASSPETGMNTEAFF. As DNA, the CDR3 is TGTGCCAGCTCACCCGAGACAGGGATGAACACTGAAGCTTTCTTT.

This clonotype was seen only a few times. The chain couples TRBV4-3 to TRBJ1-1; 10 bases fit TRBD1. The CDR3 runs to 14 residues. Germline assignment: CDR1 LGHNA and CDR2 YSLEER. The V and J ends lost 3 bases and 5 bases, in that order; junction bases with no gene match: 3. CDR3 in amino acids: CASSHRTGGTEAFF. CDR3 bases: TGCGCCAGCAGCCATAGGACAGGGGGAACTGAAGCTTTCTTT.

This sequence joins TRBV10-3 and TRBJ2-3; D might be TRBD2 (6 bases). V shed 8 bases and J shed 4 bases, with 16 bases lying between them. This CDR3 region has 14 residues. Germline lookup yields CDR1 ENHRY and CDR2 SYGVKD. DNA of the CDR3: TGTGCCATCCGGGGGAGCCGGCGGTCAGATACGCAGTATTTT. This gives the protein CAIRGSRRSDTQYF.

The V and J genes are TRBV6-4 and TRBJ2-1, with 11 bases matching TRBD2. The CDR3 contains 15 residues. Germline CDR1 MRHNA, CDR2 SNTAGT. The V segment lost 0 bases and the J segment 6 bases; nucleotides outside the gene matches: 1. CDR3 sequence reads: CASSDSTSGANEQFF. The CDR3 DNA sequence: TGTGCCAGCAGTGACTCGACTAGCGGGGCCAATGAGCAGTTCTTC.

This clonotype came up many times. The chain carries TRBV12-3 or TRBV12-4 and TRBJ1-5; no reliable D call. The V and J ends lost 3 bases and 4 bases respectively, with 10 bases between them. The CDR3 totals 14 residues. The CDR3 DNA follows: TGTGCCAGCAGTTTTTGGGGAGTGAATCAGCCCCAGCATTTT. It translates to CASSFWGVNQPQHF.

This clonotype turned up a few times. The chain combines TRBV20-1 with TRBJ2-1; 8 nucleotides line up with TRBD1. CDR3 length equals 15 residues. The junction had 9 bases not matched to a gene; V was cut back by 1 base and J by 7 bases. The germline gives CDR1 DFQATT, CDR2 SNEGSKA (reference sequence). CDR3 nucleotide sequence: TGCAGTGCTAGAGGCCCCTGGGACAGGATGAATGAGCAGTTCTTC. This sequence encodes CSARGPWDRMNEQFF.

The chain joins TRBV7-9 to TRBJ2-7, with 7 bases that match TRBD1. The CDR3 spans 13 residues. J gave up 5 bases and V 5 bases, and 6 bases lay outside the gene matches. CDR1 is SEHNR, CDR2 FQNEAQ, per germline (reference sequence). The chain's CDR3 is CASSRPDRNEQYF. CDR3 in DNA: TGTGCCAGCAGCCGCCCGGACAGGAACGAGCAGTACTTC.

The gene calls are TRBV10-3 and TRBJ1-2, with 8 bases fitting TRBD1. The CDR3 is 15 residues long. Germline CDR1 ENHRY, CDR2 SYGVKD. With 4 bases clipped from V and 4 bases from J, the junction kept 8 bases outside the gene matches. The CDR3 DNA follows: TGTGCCATCAGTGGCCAGACAGGGGCTATCTATGGCTACACCTTC. Residues: CAISGQTGAIYGYTF.

This clonotype was found a few times. The CDR3: CASSPGQGLNYGYTF. DNA of the CDR3: TGTGCCAGCAGTCCGGGACAGGGACTCAACTATGGCTACACCTTC. This chain joins TRBV28 and TRBJ1-2, with TRBD1 matching over 9 bases. CDR1 and CDR2 (germline): MDHEN, SYDVKM. V lost 5 bases to trimming and J lost 2 bases; unmatched junction nucleotides: 6. This CDR3 comprises 15 residues.

This clonotype was counted only a few times. The CDR3 loop is CASSWVSSFEQFF. The CDR3 coding sequence is TGTGCCAGCAGTTGGGTCAGCTCCTTTGAGCAGTTCTTC. V usage is TRBV27 and J usage is TRBJ2-1; no reliable D call. The V gene's germline CDR1 is MNHEY and CDR2 SMNVEV (reference sequence). Between the trimmed V and J ends, which lost 4 bases and 9 bases, there was a span of 13 bases. This CDR3 is built from 13 residues.

This clonotype has only a few counts. The chain links TRBV12-3 or TRBV12-4 to TRBJ2-1; D gene uncertain. V was shortened by 5 bases and J by 6 bases, with 14 bases between the two germline ends. The CDR3 loop spans 14 amino acids. The CDR3 here is CASSPHPVPNEQFF. CDR3 in DNA: TGTGCCAGCAGTCCCCATCCCGTCCCCAATGAGCAGTTCTTC.